This entry lists 25 T cell receptor beta chains sequenced from one sample in a study of blood T cell repertoires in COVID-19. Method: immunoSEQ multiplex PCR; TCRdb's copy keeps in-frame clones and lacks some. This sample has approximately 100,000 clones, with more than 80% found just once. Sequenced sample: peripheral blood. All receptors derive from a woman aged 55-75 years with acute or convalescent COVID-19.

V and J are TRBV6-2 or TRBV6-3 and TRBJ1-6; TRBD1 matches 7 bases. The CDR3 is 15 amino acids. Trimming at V came to 4 bases and at J to 7 bases, leaving 7 bases not matched to a gene. The germline V gene encodes CDR1 MNHEY and CDR2 SVGEGT. CDR3 loop: CASSSGQAKNSPLHF. Written as DNA, the CDR3 is TGTGCCAGCAGTTCCGGACAGGCGAAAAATTCACCCCTCCACTTT.

This clone was seen just once. This chain joins TRBV7-9 and TRBJ1-1; 7 bases line up with TRBD1. Losses at the gene ends were 8 bases for V and 3 bases for J; bases not matched to a gene: 6. CDR1 SEHNR and CDR2 FQNEAQ come from the germline V gene (reference sequence). The CDR3 sequence is 13 residues long. DNA of the CDR3: TGTGCCAGCTCTACAACAGGGGACACTGAAGCTTTCTTT. This encodes CASSTTGDTEAFF.

The gene calls are TRBV29-1 and TRBJ1-2; D gene uncertain. Germline V lookup: CDR1 SQVTM, CDR2 ANQGSEA. Trimming took off 2 bases at V and 2 bases at J, with 12 bases between the two ends. This CDR3 spans 14 amino acids. The CDR3 sequence: CSVEKGRGNYGYTF. DNA of the CDR3: TGCAGCGTTGAAAAAGGACGGGGAAACTATGGCTACACCTTC.

The chain joins TRBV12-3 or TRBV12-4 to TRBJ1-4; TRBD1 is a possible D gene (6 bases). V was clipped by 9 bases and J by 4 bases, with 12 bases between them. This CDR3 has 13 amino acids. CDR3: CASARTDNEKLFF. The CDR3 DNA reads as TGTGCCAGTGCCCGGACAGATAATGAAAAACTGTTTTTT.

The genes are TRBV6-1 and TRBJ2-7; 7 bases line up with TRBD2. From germline, CDR1 is MNHNS and CDR2 SASEGT. The trim removed 3 bases at V and 4 bases at J, leaving 9 bases unmatched. This CDR3 contains 15 residues. CDR3 amino acids: CASSDPAGKVYEQYV. The CDR3 DNA is TGTGCCAGCAGTGACCCAGCGGGAAAAGTATACGAGCAGTACGTC.

The J gene is TRBJ1-2, the V gene TRBV7-9; 8 bases align to TRBD1. The CDR3 totals 14 residues. Germline CDR1 is SEHNR and CDR2 is FQNEAQ (reference sequence). V was pared by 5 bases and J by 4 bases, with 6 bases of the junction left unmatched. CDR3 residues: CASSTSQGVYGYTF. In DNA, the CDR3 is TGTGCCAGCAGCACCTCACAGGGGGTCTATGGCTACACCTTC.

The chain joins TRBV29-1 to TRBJ2-1; tentatively, D is TRBD2 (5 bases). V lost 2 bases and J 4 bases, leaving 9 bases between the germline ends. Germline loops: CDR1 SQVTM, CDR2 ANQGSEA. The CDR3 loop spans 13 amino acids. CDR3 amino acids: CSVETLAYNEQFF. Here the CDR3 DNA reads TGCAGCGTTGAAACTCTAGCTTACAATGAGCAGTTCTTC.

This sequence joins TRBV29-1 and TRBJ1-1; no reliable D call. This CDR3 contains 14 residues. Trimming took off 7 bases at V and 1 base at J, with 16 bases between the two ends. Germline assignment: CDR1 SQVTM and CDR2 ANQGSEA. CDR3 nucleotide sequence: TGCAGCGCCGATATACCTCAGCGGAACACTGAAGCTTTCTTT. Amino acid sequence: CSADIPQRNTEAFF.

The sample holds a few counts of this clone. The J gene is TRBJ1-1, the V gene TRBV11-2; tentatively, D is TRBD1 (6 bases). This CDR3 region has 17 residues. Germline V gene sequence: CDR1 SGHAT, CDR2 FQNNGV. V dropped 3 bases and J dropped 5 bases, with 22 bases sitting between them. The CDR3 loop reads CASSFSTRGRGGTEAFF. The CDR3, as DNA: TGTGCCAGCAGCTTTTCAACCCGGGGCAGGGGAGGGACTGAAGCTTTCTTT.

The V gene is TRBV18, the J gene TRBJ2-7; 8 nucleotides agree with TRBD2. Losses at the gene ends were 5 bases for V and 0 bases for J; bases not matched to a gene: 3. The CDR3 is 14 residues long. Germline assignment: CDR1 KGHSH and CDR2 LQKENI. The CDR3 loop reads CASSGGLDSYEQYF. Here the CDR3 DNA reads TGTGCCAGCTCAGGGGGACTAGACTCCTACGAGCAGTACTTC.

V gene TRBV5-8 combines with J gene TRBJ1-4, with 9 bases lining up with TRBD1. Germline V CDR1 and CDR2: SGHTS, YDEGEE. V dropped 3 bases and J dropped 5; count of bases not matched to a gene: 14. The CDR3 consists of 18 residues. CDR3 sequence reads: CASSSSGQGQGPNEKLFF. Written as DNA, the CDR3 is TGTGCCAGCAGCTCCTCCGGTCAGGGACAGGGCCCGAATGAAAAACTGTTTTTT.

The V call is TRBV10-1, the J call TRBJ1-1; the D gene is possibly TRBD1 (5 bases). CDR1 and CDR2 (germline): WNHNN, SYGVQD (reference sequence). The V and J ends lost 4 bases and 8 bases respectively, with 14 bases between them. The CDR3 is 13 residues long. The CDR3, as DNA: TGCGCCAGCAGTGGGGGGGGACGGCCCGAAGCTTTCTTT. It yields the protein CASSGGGRPEAFF.

This chain joins TRBV3-1 (or the pseudogene TRBV3-2) and TRBJ2-3, with a weak D call TRBD1 (5 bases). The CDR3 is made up of 15 amino acids. V lost 4 bases and J lost 2, with 13 bases in between. CDR1 is LGHDT and CDR2 is YNNKEL in the germline V gene (reference sequence). DNA of the CDR3: TGTGCCAGCAGCCTCCTAGGGGCAGTCACAGATACGCAGTATTTT. The encoded protein is CASSLLGAVTDTQYF.

This clone came up once. This chain joins TRBV5-1 and TRBJ1-3; TRBD1 agrees at 8 bases. Germline V gene lookup returns CDR1 SGHRS and CDR2 YFSETQ. The V and J ends lost 4 bases and 0 bases, in that order; junction bases with no gene match: 6. This CDR3 region has 16 residues. DNA of the CDR3: TGCGCCAGCAGCCCGAGGACAGGGTACTCTGGAAACACCATATATTTT. As protein: CASSPRTGYSGNTIYF.

This clone is a singleton in its sample. This rearrangement joins TRBV7-8 to TRBJ1-1; weak D call: TRBD1 (6 bases). CDR1 is SGHVS and CDR2 is FQNEAQ in the germline V gene. The CDR3 spans 16 residues. With 5 bases removed from V and 4 bases from J, the gap between germline ends came to 20 bases. The CDR3 DNA follows: TGTGCCAGCAGCATATGGGGCGGGGGCGCGAGCACTGAAGCTTTCTTT. Its translation is CASSIWGGGASTEAFF.

This chain connects TRBV5-1 to TRBJ1-4; D unclear. V lost 2 bases, J lost 8 bases, and 13 bases lay in between. Germline V gene lookup returns CDR1 SGHRS and CDR2 YFSETQ. This CDR3 spans 14 amino acids. CDR3 sequence (DNA): TGCGCCAGCAGCTTAGCGGTTGGTCCCGAAAAACTGTTTTTT. It encodes CASSLAVGPEKLFF.

V gene TRBV6-5 combines with J gene TRBJ2-1; TRBD1 aligns across 8 bases. The CDR3 is 15 residues long. From germline, CDR1 is MNHEY and CDR2 SVGAGI. V was clipped by 4 bases and J by 2 bases; unmatched bases: 4. The CDR3 region is CASSSWTGTYNEQFF. CDR3 sequence (DNA): TGTGCCAGCAGTTCGTGGACAGGGACCTACAATGAGCAGTTCTTC.

This chain links TRBV15 with TRBJ2-5; no definite D call. Germline CDR1 and CDR2: LNHNV and YYDKDF (reference sequence). The CDR3 runs 13 residues. The ends were cut back, 2 bases at V and 2 bases at J, with 6 bases in the middle. The CDR3 DNA reads TGTGCCACCAGCAGACAGGTTCAAGAGACCCAGTACTTC. Residues: CATSRQVQETQYF.

The chain couples TRBV24-1 to TRBJ1-2; TRBD1 might be the D (6 bases). The V and J ends lost 3 bases and 6 bases respectively, with 10 bases between them. The CDR3 length is 13 residues. Germline V lookup: CDR1 KGHDR, CDR2 SFDVKD. In DNA, the CDR3 is TGTGCCACCAGTGATACCAACAGGGATGGCTACACCTTC. It encodes CATSDTNRDGYTF.

The gene calls are TRBV27 and TRBJ2-4; 8 nucleotides match TRBD1. With V trimmed by 5 bases and J by 15 bases, 9 bases remained unmatched. In germline, CDR1 is MNHEY, CDR2 SMNVEV (reference sequence). The CDR3 has 12 residues. The CDR3 sequence: CASSGRQGRRYF. As DNA, the CDR3 is TGTGCCAGCAGTGGGAGACAGGGGAGGCGGTACTTC.

The J gene is TRBJ2-1, the V gene TRBV9, with 10 positions matching TRBD2. V dropped 3 bases and J dropped 0; count of bases not matched to a gene: 0. The CDR3 length is 15 residues. The germline V gene encodes CDR1 SGDLS and CDR2 YYNGEE. CDR3 in DNA: TGTGCCAGCAGCGCTAGCGGGAGCTCCTACAATGAGCAGTTCTTC. Its translation: CASSASGSSYNEQFF. Using reference TRBV9 and TRBJ2-1 for the parts outside the CDR3, the full variable domain is DSGVTQTPKHLITATGQRVTLRCSPRSGDLSVYWYQQSLDQGLQFLIQYYNGEERAKGNILERFSAQQFPDLHSELNLSSLELGDSALYFCASSASGSSYNEQFFGPGTRLTVL.

A single count supports this clone. The rearrangement uses TRBV28 and TRBJ2-5; 8 nucleotides line up with TRBD1. The germline V gene encodes CDR1 MDHEN and CDR2 SYDVKM. The CDR3 is made up of 15 amino acids. The V segment lost 8 bases and the J segment 4 bases; nucleotides outside the gene matches: 12. The CDR3, as DNA: TGTGCCAGCTCGCGGAGGGACAGGCCCTTAGAGACCCAGTACTTC. Translating gives CASSRRDRPLETQYF.

This chain joins TRBV5-1 and TRBJ2-1, with D perhaps TRBD1 (5 bases). The CDR3 has 14 amino acids. CDR1 and CDR2 (germline): SGHRS, YFSETQ. The V end lost 0 bases, the J end lost 5 bases, and 9 bases lay between the germline ends. As DNA, the CDR3 is TGCGCCAGCAGCTTGGGCCTCAGGGACAATGAGCAGTTCTTC. Encoded protein: CASSLGLRDNEQFF.

Comment on this clone: One junction end disagrees with the germline gene, perhaps due to a read error. The chain uses TRBV14 and TRBJ1-3; D remains unclear. In germline, CDR1 is SGHDN, CDR2 FVKESK. This CDR3 is built from 12 residues. The CDR3 protein is CASSQETGVKDF. The CDR3 nucleotides are TGTGCCAGCAGCCAAGAAACCGGAGTCAAGGATTTT. Looking up the rest from reference TRBV14 and TRBJ1-3 gives the full variable domain: EAGVTQFPSHSVIEKGQTVTLRCDPISGHDNLYWYRRVMGKEIKFLLHFVKESKQDESGMPNNRFLAERTGGTYSTLKVQPAELEDSGVYFCASSQETGVKDFGEGSWLTVV.

This rearrangement joins TRBV30 to TRBJ1-1; D gene unclear. Germline V gives CDR1 GTSNPN, CDR2 SVGIG (reference sequence). CDR3 length equals 13 residues. The ends were cut back, 0 bases at V and 8 bases at J, with 13 bases in the middle. The CDR3 DNA follows: TGTGCCTGGAGTGTACCGTGGGGAGGAGAAGCTTTCTTT. Its protein is CAWSVPWGGEAFF.